What follows are 19 T cell receptor beta chains derived from one specimen sequenced in a study of blood T cell repertoires in COVID-19. Libraries were prepared by immunoSEQ multiplex PCR; TCRdb keeps only in-frame clonotypes and omits some of them. The table includes roughly 130,000 clones, around 79% detected once. The material sequenced was peripheral blood. These receptors were obtained from a man aged 55 to 70 with acute or convalescent COVID-19.

The rearrangement uses TRBV12-3 or TRBV12-4 and TRBJ2-4; TRBD1 matches 7 bases. The ends lost 7 bases at V and 9 bases at J; junction bases unmatched: 9. The CDR3 is 13 amino acids. The CDR3 protein is CASNPQGRGIQYF. The CDR3 nucleotides are TGTGCCAGCAATCCACAGGGGAGAGGCATTCAGTACTTC.

This clone was picked up many times. V is TRBV6-1 and J is TRBJ1-2; 10 bases agree with TRBD1. Germline V gene data show CDR1 as MNHNS and CDR2 as SASEGT. J lost 3 bases, V lost 3 bases, and 4 bases had no gene match. This CDR3 is 15 amino acids long. In DNA, the CDR3 is TGTGCCAGCAGTGATGGACAGGGGGGATACTATGGCTACACCTTC. This codes for CASSDGQGGYYGYTF.

The rearrangement uses TRBV29-1 and TRBJ2-2; 7 bases line up with TRBD2. The CDR3 has 13 amino acids. The V and J ends lost 4 bases and 4 bases, in that order; junction bases with no gene match: 3. Germline CDR1 SQVTM, CDR2 ANQGSEA. The CDR3 sequence is CSVGSGSTGELFF. The CDR3 DNA reads TGCAGCGTTGGTAGCGGGTCCACCGGGGAGCTGTTTTTT.

This chain connects TRBV30 to TRBJ1-5; 9 bases fit TRBD1. CDR1 and CDR2 from the germline V gene are GTSNPN and SVGIG (reference sequence). This CDR3 contains 14 residues. V lost 2 bases, J lost 5 bases, and 4 bases stayed unmatched. In DNA form, the CDR3 reads TGTGCCTGGAGTACCGGGACAGGGCATCAGCCCCAGCATTTT. Amino acids: CAWSTGTGHQPQHF.

The chain couples TRBV5-1 to TRBJ2-3; D is undetermined. This CDR3 region has 14 residues. Looked up from germline, CDR1 is SGHRS and CDR2 is YFSETQ. V gave up 6 bases and J gave up 3 bases, with 14 bases separating them. Here the CDR3 DNA reads TGCGCCAGCAACTCAGGTGGGCCGACAGATACGCAGTATTTT. This codes for CASNSGGPTDTQYF.

The chain is built from TRBV10-3 and TRBJ1-1; D perhaps matches TRBD1 (5 bases). V shed 10 bases and J shed 1 base, with 10 bases lying between them. The CDR3 extends over 12 amino acids. CDR1 and CDR2 (germline): ENHRY, SYGVKD. The CDR3 spells CATHTGNTEAFF. Here the CDR3 DNA reads TGTGCCACTCATACAGGGAACACTGAAGCTTTCTTT.

The chain has TRBV7-2 and TRBJ2-1, with TRBD2 identical over 9 bases. The germline CDR1 and CDR2 sequences are SGHTA and FQGNSA. This CDR3 contains 15 residues. V gave up 6 bases and J gave up 1 base; unmatched junction bases: 4. The CDR3 coding sequence is TGTGCCAGCAGTCGACTAGCGGAGTCCTACAATGAGCAGTTCTTC. Translating gives CASSRLAESYNEQFF.

This chain links TRBV6-5 with TRBJ1-1; 7 nucleotides agree with TRBD1. The length of the CDR3 is 12 residues. J gave up 5 bases and V 7 bases, and 4 bases lay outside the gene matches. Germline CDR1 and CDR2: MNHEY and SVGAGI. CDR3 sequence reads: CASTLQGTEAFF. CDR3 bases: TGTGCCAGCACCTTACAGGGGACTGAAGCTTTCTTT.

The chain carries TRBV5-6 and TRBJ2-2; 9 bases line up with TRBD1. Losses at the gene ends were 1 base for V and 5 bases for J; bases not matched to a gene: 6. CDR3 length: 16 residues. CDR1 and CDR2 (germline): SGHDT, YYEEEE. The CDR3 region is CASSLTQGARTGELFF. CDR3 in DNA: TGTGCCAGCAGCTTGACACAGGGGGCGCGTACCGGGGAGCTGTTTTTT.

The chain combines TRBV9 with TRBJ2-1, with D perhaps TRBD2 (6 bases). V shed 2 bases and J shed 7 bases, with 16 bases lying between them. This CDR3 has 15 residues. Germline CDR1 reads SGDLS; CDR2 reads YYNGEE. CDR3 bases: TGTGCCAGCAGCGTGACTAGGGGACGTCTAAATGAGCAGTTCTTC. It yields the protein CASSVTRGRLNEQFF.

This sequence joins TRBV28 and TRBJ1-2; tentatively, D is TRBD1 (5 bases). Germline CDR1 MDHEN, CDR2 SYDVKM. The CDR3 runs to 13 residues. Deletions cut 0 bases from V and 8 bases from J, with 10 bases between. CDR3 nucleotides: TGTGCCAGCAGTTTATGGGCAGGGCTGGGCTACACCTTC. The encoded protein is CASSLWAGLGYTF.

This chain uses TRBV5-8 with TRBJ1-5; D not resolved. This CDR3 spans 16 amino acids. The V gene's germline CDR1 is SGHTS and CDR2 YDEGEE. Trimming removed 4 bases from V and 9 bases from J, with 23 bases in between. The CDR3 nucleotides read TGTGCCAGCAGCCTCCCGGGAAGACCCGTTTTGGGGCCCCAGCATTTT. It translates to CASSLPGRPVLGPQHF.

The gene calls are TRBV6-5 and TRBJ1-1; weak D call: TRBD1 (6 bases). Germline-derived CDR1 and CDR2 are MNHEY and SVGAGI. Trimming removed 5 bases at V and 5 bases at J, with 15 bases between. The CDR3 is 14 amino acids. The CDR3 region has the DNA TGTGCCAGCAGTAATCGCCATCAGGGGACTGAAGCTTTCTTT. Amino acid sequence: CASSNRHQGTEAFF.

This clone has at least ten counts. This sequence joins TRBV9 and TRBJ1-3; 7 nucleotides align to TRBD1. Germline trimming cut 3 bases from V and 0 bases from J; bases unmatched to any gene: 6. Germline-derived CDR1 and CDR2 are SGDLS and YYNGEE. The CDR3 has 16 amino acids. CDR3 amino acids: CASSEKGAYSGNTIYF. The CDR3 DNA reads TGTGCCAGCAGCGAGAAGGGGGCCTACTCTGGAAACACCATATATTTT.

V and J are TRBV19 and TRBJ1-6; 7 bases are shared with TRBD1. V was pared by 3 bases and J by 7 bases, with 3 bases of the junction left unmatched. The germline CDR1 and CDR2 sequences are LNHDA and SQIVND (reference sequence). CDR3 length: 14 residues. Here the CDR3 reads CASSMYRGNSPLHF. Written as DNA, the CDR3 is TGTGCCAGTAGTATGTACAGGGGAAATTCACCCCTCCACTTT.

This clone was counted only a few times. The rearrangement joins TRBV7-9 to TRBJ2-3; TRBD1 matches at 8 bases. V gave up 0 bases and J gave up 6 bases; unmatched junction bases: 2. Germline assignment: CDR1 SEHNR and CDR2 FQNEAQ (reference sequence). The CDR3 loop spans 14 amino acids. CDR3 protein: CASSLAAGGDTQYF. In nucleotides, the CDR3 is TGTGCCAGCAGCTTAGCGGCAGGGGGCGATACGCAGTATTTT.

V is TRBV5-1 and J is TRBJ1-2; 9 bases line up with TRBD1. Germline CDR1 is SGHRS and CDR2 is YFSETQ. The CDR3 totals 13 residues. Unmatched junction bases numbered 4, after V lost 4 bases and J lost 6 bases. CDR3 DNA: TGCGCCAGCAGCCCTGGGACAGGGAATGGCTACACCTTC. Translated: CASSPGTGNGYTF.

This clone occurred once. The chain couples TRBV19 to TRBJ2-7; D may be TRBD1 (6 bases). The germline V gene has CDR1 LNHDA and CDR2 SQIVND (reference sequence). This CDR3 has 15 residues. V lost 6 bases and J lost 5, with 20 bases in between. DNA of the CDR3: TGTGCCAGTAGAAGGACAGACACTATAAGGGACGAGCAGTACTTC. Encoded protein: CASRRTDTIRDEQYF.

The genes are TRBV7-2 and TRBJ1-2; 9 bases map to TRBD1. The CDR3 is made up of 15 amino acids. Germline lookup yields CDR1 SGHTA and CDR2 FQGNSA. With 3 bases clipped from V and 3 bases from J, the junction kept 5 bases outside the gene matches. As DNA, the CDR3 is TGTGCCAGCAGCTTTTGGACAGGGGCAGACTATGGCTACACCTTC. Translation gives CASSFWTGADYGYTF.